This T cell receptor beta chain was recovered during a study of T-cell reconstitution after alpha-beta-depleted transplantation in children. General observations from the study: One year after transplant, T-cell counts and diversity came mostly from newly produced T cells. Several patients had high TCRbeta diversity at day 60; it came from surviving recipient T cells and thymic progenitors.

This CDR3 has 17 amino acids. This clonotype came up many times. The antigen is undetermined. This sample's TCRbeta library carried unique molecular identifier barcodes. Each CDR3 protein is one row after TCRdb ran MiXCR on the PCR reads. The profile shows approximately 290,000 distinct CDR3 sequences, roughly 12% of them singletons. The sequencing here drew on peripheral blood, taken 180 days after TCRalphabeta/CD19-depleted stem cell transplant. The origin of this receptor is a male patient aged 2-9 years who had a stem cell transplant for chronic granulomatous disease, so the T cells may come from the graft donor. The chain carries TRBV21-1 and TRBJ2-5; TRBD2 is taken as the D call from the table, unchecked against the DNA. TRBV21-1 has pseudogene status. The CDR3 nucleotides are TGTGCCAGCAGCAAATCCCGGACTAGCGGGGGAGTAGAGACCCAGTACTTC. Protein sequence: CASSKSRTSGGVETQYF.